The entry below gives a single T cell receptor (beta chain) sequence along with its context. Its cognate antigen is unknown. Trimming removed 4 bases at V and 7 bases at J, with 17 bases between. This CDR3 is 15 amino acids long. Germline-derived CDR1 and CDR2 are SGHRS and YFSETQ. This sample was taken from a study of T cells after yellow fever vaccination. The wider study: When fractions had low cell numbers, they were prepared with SMART-Seq v4 Ultra Low Input.

Whole-study results and caveats: Weaker overall was a secondary response that nonetheless peaked faster, on day 5 versus 15. The study noted that FACS-sorted repertoires could contain abundant clonotypes contaminating from the bulk population. Reappearance after the booster was seen for most primary-vaccination clones, at 95% to 96% CD4 and 75% to 90% CD8.

TCRdb reprocessed the 5' RACE reads via MiXCR and lists one record per CDR3 protein. The repertoire holds 350,000 to 550,000 distinct CDR3 sequences, with around 20% as singletons. The input for sequencing was PBMCs, taken before the yellow fever booster vaccination. The chain uses TRBV5-1 and TRBJ1-4; no clear D. The TCR sequence derives from a man aged 18 to 30 who received the YFV17D yellow fever vaccine. As DNA, the CDR3 is TGCGCCAGCAGCCCTTTAGGGCCGTTAGGTGAAAAACTGTTTTTT. It encodes CASSPLGPLGEKLFF.